Shown below are 2 T cell receptor beta chains from a single sample sequenced in a study of CD8 T cells in ankylosing spondylitis. TCRdb recomputed calls from the 5' RACE reads with MiXCR, one row per CDR3 protein. This table has 110,000 to 150,000 distinct CDR3 sequences, 7% to 9% appearing once. The specimen sequenced was synovial fluid, either unsorted or a sorted T cell fraction (not recorded which). All receptors come from a male donor with ankylosing spondylitis.

This clonotype has a handful of counts. This rearrangement joins TRBV3-1 to TRBJ1-1; D call uncertain. Trimming removed 4 bases from V and 5 bases from J, with 8 bases in between. The CDR3 loop spans 12 amino acids. CDR1 and CDR2 (germline): LGHDT, YNNKEL (reference sequence). This CDR3 reads CASSRFRTEAFF. The CDR3 coding sequence is TGTGCCAGCAGCCGATTTAGGACTGAAGCTTTCTTT. Looking up the rest from reference TRBV3-1 and TRBJ1-1 gives the full variable domain: DTAVSQTPKYLVTQMGNDKSIKCEQNLGHDTMYWYKQDSKKFLKIMFSYNNKELIINETVPNRFSPKSPDKAHLNLHINSLELGDSAVYFCASSRFRTEAFFGQGTRLTVV.

This clonotype was detected many times. The rearrangement joins TRBV9 to TRBJ1-2; D remains unclear. Germline assignment: CDR1 SGDLS and CDR2 YYNGEE. V gave up 0 bases and J gave up 4 bases, with 13 bases separating them. This CDR3 comprises 15 residues. In DNA, the CDR3 is TGTGCCAGCAGCGTAGCCCAGGTCCCAGTCTATGGCTACACCTTC. This gives the protein CASSVAQVPVYGYTF.